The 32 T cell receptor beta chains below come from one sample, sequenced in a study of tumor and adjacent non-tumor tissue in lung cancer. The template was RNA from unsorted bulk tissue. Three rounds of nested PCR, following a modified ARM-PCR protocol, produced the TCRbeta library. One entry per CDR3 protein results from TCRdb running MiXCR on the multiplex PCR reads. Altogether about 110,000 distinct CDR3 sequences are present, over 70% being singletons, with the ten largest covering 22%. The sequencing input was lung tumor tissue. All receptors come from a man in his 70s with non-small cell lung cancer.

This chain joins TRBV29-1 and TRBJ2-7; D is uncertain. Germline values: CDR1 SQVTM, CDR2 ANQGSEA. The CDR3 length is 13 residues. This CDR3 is CRASDRYYYEQYF. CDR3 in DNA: TGCAGAGCTTCTGATAGGTACTACTACGAGCAGTACTTC.

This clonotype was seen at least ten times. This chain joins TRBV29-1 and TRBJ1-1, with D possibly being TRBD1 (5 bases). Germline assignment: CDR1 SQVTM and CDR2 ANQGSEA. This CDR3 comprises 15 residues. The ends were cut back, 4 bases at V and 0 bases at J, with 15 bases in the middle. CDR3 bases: TGCAGCGTTGTTGAATTCGGGGGAATGAACACTGAAGCTTTCTTT. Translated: CSVVEFGGMNTEAFF.

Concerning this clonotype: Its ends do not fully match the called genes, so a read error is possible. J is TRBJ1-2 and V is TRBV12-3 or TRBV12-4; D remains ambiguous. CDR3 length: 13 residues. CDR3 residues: CASSPSENYGHAF. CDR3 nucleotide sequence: TGTGCCAGCAGCCCGTCTGAGAATTATGGCCACGCCTTC.

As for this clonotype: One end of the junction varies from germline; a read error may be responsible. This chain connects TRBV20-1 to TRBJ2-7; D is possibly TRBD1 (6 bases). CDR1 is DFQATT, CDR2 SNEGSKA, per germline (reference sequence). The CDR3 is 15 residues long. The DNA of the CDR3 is TGCAGTGATAGAGAGCCAGGGGCCCCTTCCTACGAGCAGAACTTC. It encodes CSDREPGAPSYEQNF.

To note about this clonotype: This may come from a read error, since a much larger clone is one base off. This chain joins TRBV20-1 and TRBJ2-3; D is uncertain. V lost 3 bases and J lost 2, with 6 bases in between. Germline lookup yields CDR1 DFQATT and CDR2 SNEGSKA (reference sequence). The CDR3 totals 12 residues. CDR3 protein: CSARETTDTQYF. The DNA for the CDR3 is TGCAGTGCTAGGGAGACCACAGATACGCAGTATTTT.

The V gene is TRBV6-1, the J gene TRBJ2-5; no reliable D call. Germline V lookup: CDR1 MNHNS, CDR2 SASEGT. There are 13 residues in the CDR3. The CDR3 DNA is TGTGTCAACAGTGAAGCTTGTGGGCCCCGGGAGTACTTC. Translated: CVNSEACGPREYF.

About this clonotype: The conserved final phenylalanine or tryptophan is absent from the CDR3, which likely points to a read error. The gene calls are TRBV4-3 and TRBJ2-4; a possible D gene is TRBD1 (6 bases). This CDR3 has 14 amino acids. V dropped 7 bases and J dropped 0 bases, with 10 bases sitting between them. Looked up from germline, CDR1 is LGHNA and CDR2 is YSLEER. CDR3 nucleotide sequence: TGCGCCAGCAACCAGACAGGAGCCAAAAACATTCAGTACTTG. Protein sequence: CASNQTGAKNIQYL.

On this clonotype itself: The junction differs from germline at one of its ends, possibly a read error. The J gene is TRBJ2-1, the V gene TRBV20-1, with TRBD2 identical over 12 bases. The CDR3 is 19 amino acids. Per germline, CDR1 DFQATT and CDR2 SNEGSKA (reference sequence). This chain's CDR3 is CSARDPSGRVMLSYIEQFF. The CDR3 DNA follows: TGCAGTGCTAGAGATCCTAGCGGGAGGGTCATGCTATCCTACATTGAGCAGTTCTTC.

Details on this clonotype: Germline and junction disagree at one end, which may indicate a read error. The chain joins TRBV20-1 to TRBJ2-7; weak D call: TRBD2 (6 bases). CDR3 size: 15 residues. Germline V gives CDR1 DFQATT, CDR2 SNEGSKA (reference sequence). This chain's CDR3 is CSVREGLTGTYEQCF. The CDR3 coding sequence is TGCAGTGTCAGAGAAGGACTAACGGGGACCTACGAGCAGTGCTTC.

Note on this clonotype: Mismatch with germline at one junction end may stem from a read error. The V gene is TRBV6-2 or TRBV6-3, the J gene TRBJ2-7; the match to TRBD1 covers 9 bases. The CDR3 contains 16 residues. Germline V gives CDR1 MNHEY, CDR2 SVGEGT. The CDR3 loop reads CVSSYPTGGYSYGQYF. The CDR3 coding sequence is TGTGTCAGCAGTTACCCAACAGGGGGCTATTCCTACGGGCAGTACTTC.

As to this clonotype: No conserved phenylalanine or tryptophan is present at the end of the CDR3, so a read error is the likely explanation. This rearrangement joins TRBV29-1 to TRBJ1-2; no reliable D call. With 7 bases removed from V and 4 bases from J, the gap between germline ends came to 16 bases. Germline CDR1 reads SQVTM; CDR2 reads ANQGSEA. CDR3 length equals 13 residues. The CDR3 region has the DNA TGCAGCGCTCTTCAGACGGGAGCCTATGGCTACACCTCC. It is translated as CSALQTGAYGYTS.

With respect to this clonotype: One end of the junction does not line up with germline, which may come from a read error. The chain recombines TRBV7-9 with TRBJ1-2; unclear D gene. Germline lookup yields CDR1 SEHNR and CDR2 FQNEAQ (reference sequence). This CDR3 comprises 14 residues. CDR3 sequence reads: CASSPSRSNYGCTF. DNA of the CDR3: TGTGCCAGCAGTCCGTCGAGGAGTAACTATGGCTGCACCTTC.

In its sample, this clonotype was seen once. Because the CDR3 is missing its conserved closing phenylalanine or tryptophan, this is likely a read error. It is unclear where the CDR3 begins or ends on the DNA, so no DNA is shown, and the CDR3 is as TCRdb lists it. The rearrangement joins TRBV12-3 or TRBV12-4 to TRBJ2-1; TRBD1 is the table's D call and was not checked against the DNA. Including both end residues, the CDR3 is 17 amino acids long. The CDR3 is CASSLGQPVTYHNEQLL.

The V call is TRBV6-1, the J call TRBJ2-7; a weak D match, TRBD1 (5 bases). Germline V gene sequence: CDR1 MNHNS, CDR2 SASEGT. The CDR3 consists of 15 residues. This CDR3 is CFSTTASDSYYEQYF. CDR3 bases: TGTTTCAGCACGACGGCATCTGACAGCTACTACGAGCAGTACTTC.

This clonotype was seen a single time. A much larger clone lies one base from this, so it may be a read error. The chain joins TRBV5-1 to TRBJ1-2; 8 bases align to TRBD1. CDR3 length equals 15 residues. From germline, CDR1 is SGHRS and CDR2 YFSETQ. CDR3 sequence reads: CASNLVGQAHYGYTF. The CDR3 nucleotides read TGCGCCAGCAACTTGGTGGGACAGGCCCACTATGGCTACACCTTC.

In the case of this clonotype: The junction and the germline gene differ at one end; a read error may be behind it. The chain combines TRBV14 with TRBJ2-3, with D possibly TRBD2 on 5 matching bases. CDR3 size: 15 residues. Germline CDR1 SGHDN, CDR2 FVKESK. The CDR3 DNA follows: TGTGCCAGCAACCAGAGAGGGTGGTCCACAGATACACAGTATTTT. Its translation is CASNQRGWSTDTQYF.

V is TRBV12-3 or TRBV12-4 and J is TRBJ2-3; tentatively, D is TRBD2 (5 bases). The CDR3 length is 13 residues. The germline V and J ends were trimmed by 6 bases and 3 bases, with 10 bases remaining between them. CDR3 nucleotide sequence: TGTGCCAGCAGGACTACTAGTACAGATACGCAGTATTTT. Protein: CASRTTSTDTQYF.

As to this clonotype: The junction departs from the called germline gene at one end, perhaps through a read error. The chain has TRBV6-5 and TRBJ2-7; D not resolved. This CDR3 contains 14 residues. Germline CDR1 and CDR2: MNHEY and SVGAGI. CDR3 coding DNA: TGTGCCATCAGTTACGTTGGCTACAGTTACGAGCAGTACTTC. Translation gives CAISYVGYSYEQYF.

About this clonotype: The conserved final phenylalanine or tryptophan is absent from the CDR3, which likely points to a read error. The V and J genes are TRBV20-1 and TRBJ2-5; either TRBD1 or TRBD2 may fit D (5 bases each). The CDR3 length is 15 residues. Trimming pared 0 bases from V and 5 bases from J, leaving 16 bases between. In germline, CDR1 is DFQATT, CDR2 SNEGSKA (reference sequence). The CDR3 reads CSARDSGWGRETQYL. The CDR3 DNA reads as TGCAGTGCTAGAGATTCGGGGTGGGGCCGGGAGACCCAGTACCTC.

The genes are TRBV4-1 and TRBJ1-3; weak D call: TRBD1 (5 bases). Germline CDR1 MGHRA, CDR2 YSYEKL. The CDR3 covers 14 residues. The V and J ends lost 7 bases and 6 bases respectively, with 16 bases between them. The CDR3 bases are TGCGCCAGCAACCATTTGACAGAGGAAAACACCATATATTTT. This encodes CASNHLTEENTIYF.

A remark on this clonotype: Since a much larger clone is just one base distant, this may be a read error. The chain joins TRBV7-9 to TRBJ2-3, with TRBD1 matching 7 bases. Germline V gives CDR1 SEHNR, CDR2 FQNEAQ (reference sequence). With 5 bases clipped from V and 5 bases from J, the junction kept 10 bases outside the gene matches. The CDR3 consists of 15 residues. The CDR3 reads CASSTRDRRRDTQYF. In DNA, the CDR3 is TGTGCCAGCAGCACTCGGGACAGACGCAGAGATACGCAGTATTTT.

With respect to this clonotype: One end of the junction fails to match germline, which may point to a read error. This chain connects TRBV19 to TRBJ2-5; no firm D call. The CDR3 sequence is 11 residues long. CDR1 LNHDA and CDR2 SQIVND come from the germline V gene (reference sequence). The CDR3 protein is CATSRQETHYF. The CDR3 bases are TGTGCCACCTCCCGCCAAGAGACCCATTACTTC.

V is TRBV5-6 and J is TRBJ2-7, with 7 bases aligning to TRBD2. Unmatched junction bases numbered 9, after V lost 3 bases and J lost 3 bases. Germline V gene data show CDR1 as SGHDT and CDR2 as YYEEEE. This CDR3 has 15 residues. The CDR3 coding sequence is TGTGCCAGCAGCTCGGGAGGACGCCTGGACTACGAGCAGTACTTC. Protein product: CASSSGGRLDYEQYF.

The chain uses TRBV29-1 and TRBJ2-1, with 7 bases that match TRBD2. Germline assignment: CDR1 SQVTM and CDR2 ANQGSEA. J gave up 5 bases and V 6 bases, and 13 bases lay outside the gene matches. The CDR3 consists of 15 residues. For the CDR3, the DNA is TGCAGCGTCTACGTTAGGGCGGGAGTGGACAATGAGCAGTTCTTC. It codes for CSVYVRAGVDNEQFF.

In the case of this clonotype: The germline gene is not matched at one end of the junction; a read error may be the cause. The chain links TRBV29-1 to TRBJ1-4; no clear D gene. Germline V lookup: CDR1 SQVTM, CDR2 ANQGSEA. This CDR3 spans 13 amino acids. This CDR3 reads CNVEDPKAGGLYF. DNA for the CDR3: TGCAACGTTGAAGATCCCAAGGCAGGTGGACTGTATTTT.

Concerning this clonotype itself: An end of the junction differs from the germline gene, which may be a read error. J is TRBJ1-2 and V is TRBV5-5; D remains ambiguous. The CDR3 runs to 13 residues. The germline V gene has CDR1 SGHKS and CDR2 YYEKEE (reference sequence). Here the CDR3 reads CGSSLDGLYGYTF. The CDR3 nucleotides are TGTGGCAGCAGCTTGGATGGGCTCTATGGCTACACCTTC.

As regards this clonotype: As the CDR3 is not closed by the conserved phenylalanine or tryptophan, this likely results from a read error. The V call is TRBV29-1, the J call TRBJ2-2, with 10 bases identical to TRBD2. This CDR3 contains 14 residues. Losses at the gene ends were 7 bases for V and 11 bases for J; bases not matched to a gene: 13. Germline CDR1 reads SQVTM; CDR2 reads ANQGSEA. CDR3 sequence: CSADVAGGTEELFC. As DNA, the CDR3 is TGCAGCGCTGACGTAGCGGGGGGCACCGAAGAGCTGTTTTGT.

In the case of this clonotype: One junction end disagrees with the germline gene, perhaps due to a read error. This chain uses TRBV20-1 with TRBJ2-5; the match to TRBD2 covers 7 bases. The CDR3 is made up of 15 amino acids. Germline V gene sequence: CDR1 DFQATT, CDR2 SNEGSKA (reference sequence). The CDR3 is CSAPRPSGGQETRYF. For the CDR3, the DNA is TGCAGTGCTCCCCGGCCTAGCGGCGGACAAGAGACCCGGTACTTC.

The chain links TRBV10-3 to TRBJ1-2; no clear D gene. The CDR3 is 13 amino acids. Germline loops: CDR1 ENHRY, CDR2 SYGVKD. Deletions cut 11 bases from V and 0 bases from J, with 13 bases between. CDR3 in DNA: TGTGCCTCTTCTCGGTGCCCTAACTATGGCTACACCTTC. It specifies CASSRCPNYGYTF.

The CDR3 is CASSQDVAGSIEQFF. The CDR3 bases are TGCGCCAGCAGCCAAGATGTCGCGGGAAGTATTGAGCAGTTCTTC. J is TRBJ2-1 and V is TRBV4-3, with D possibly matching TRBD2 (6 bases). There are 15 residues in the CDR3. Trimming took 0 bases from V and 9 from J, leaving 15 bases between them. Germline V gives CDR1 LGHNA, CDR2 YSLEER.

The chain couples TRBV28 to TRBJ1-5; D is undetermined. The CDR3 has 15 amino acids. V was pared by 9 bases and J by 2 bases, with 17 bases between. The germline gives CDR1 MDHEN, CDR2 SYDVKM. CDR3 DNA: TGTGCCAGGAGTCCCTCGACGGGTGGCAATCAGCCCCAGCATTTT. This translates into CARSPSTGGNQPQHF.

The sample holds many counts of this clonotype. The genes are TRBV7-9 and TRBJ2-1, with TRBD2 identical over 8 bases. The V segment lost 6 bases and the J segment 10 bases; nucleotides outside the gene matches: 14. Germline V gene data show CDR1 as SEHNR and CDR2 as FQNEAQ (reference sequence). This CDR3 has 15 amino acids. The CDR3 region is CASSPPGTRFLEQFF. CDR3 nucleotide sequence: TGTGCCAGCAGTCCCCCCGGGACTAGATTTCTCGAGCAGTTCTTC.